Below are 12 T cell receptor beta chains sequenced from a single sample in a study of T cell repertoires in Merkel cell carcinoma. TCRdb keeps only in-frame clones here, not all; method: immunoSEQ multiplex PCR. The sample lists about 14,000 clones, 76% occurring once. Material for sequencing was tumor tissue. These receptors originate from an adult with Merkel cell carcinoma.

The count of this clone is one. The chain couples TRBV19 to TRBJ2-1; TRBD2 agrees at 11 bases. With V trimmed by 5 bases and J by 5 bases, 8 bases remained unmatched. The CDR3 loop spans 16 amino acids. CDR1 is LNHDA, CDR2 SQIVND, per germline (reference sequence). The CDR3 protein is CASSARTSGGHNEQFF. The CDR3 bases are TGTGCCAGTAGTGCCCGAACTAGCGGGGGACACAATGAGCAGTTCTTC.

This chain links TRBV27 with TRBJ1-2; 7 bases fit TRBD1. In germline, CDR1 is MNHEY, CDR2 SMNVEV (reference sequence). This CDR3 spans 14 amino acids. J gave up 3 bases and V 5 bases, and 6 bases lay outside the gene matches. The chain's CDR3 is CASSLSGTDYGYTF. Here the CDR3 DNA reads TGTGCCAGCAGTCTCTCCGGGACAGACTATGGCTACACCTTC.

V gene TRBV5-1 combines with J gene TRBJ1-1; TRBD1 is a possible D gene (5 bases). CDR3 length equals 15 residues. Germline values: CDR1 SGHRS, CDR2 YFSETQ. Trimming removed 5 bases at V and 1 base at J, with 15 bases between. The CDR3 DNA is TGCGCCAGCAGTTCGGCAGGGACCTCGAACACTGAAGCTTTCTTT. Translated, it gives CASSSAGTSNTEAFF.

This chain joins TRBV6-1 and TRBJ2-7; 8 nucleotides align to TRBD2. Germline CDR1 reads MNHNS; CDR2 reads SASEGT. The V segment lost 0 bases and the J segment 5 bases; nucleotides outside the gene matches: 6. The CDR3 length is 15 residues. The CDR3 nucleotides are TGTGCCAGCAGTGAAGCGAGCAGCGGGAGTAACGAGCAGTACTTC. Translation: CASSEASSGSNEQYF.

The chain is built from TRBV6-2 or TRBV6-3 and TRBJ2-3; TRBD2 matches at 8 bases. The CDR3 totals 15 residues. V shed 0 bases, J shed 8 bases, and the junction held 7 bases outside the gene matches. Germline-derived CDR1 and CDR2 are MNHEY and SVGEGT. The CDR3 is CASSYSSGGAGTQYF. Written as DNA, the CDR3 is TGTGCCAGCAGTTACTCCTCCGGGGGGGCCGGTACGCAGTATTTT.

The chain links TRBV10-3 to TRBJ2-7; D possibly uses TRBD1 or TRBD2 (5 bases each). The CDR3 runs 15 residues. The V end was cut by 2 bases, the J end by 6 bases, with 17 bases between. Germline-derived CDR1 and CDR2 are ENHRY and SYGVKD. The CDR3 region has the DNA TGTGCCATCAGTGAGGGTACGACAGCACGGGGCGAGCAGTACTTC. Encoded protein: CAISEGTTARGEQYF.

The chain couples TRBV6-5 to TRBJ2-5; TRBD1 or TRBD2 may be the D gene (6 bases each). CDR3 length: 16 amino acids. The ends were cut back, 4 bases at V and 4 bases at J, with 19 bases in the middle. Germline CDR1 and CDR2: MNHEY and SVGAGI. The CDR3 region has the DNA TGTGCCAGCAGTTCCCTCAAGGGGGGTGGGCTAGAGACCCAGTACTTC. Encoded protein: CASSSLKGGGLETQYF.

V usage is TRBV7-2 and J usage is TRBJ2-1; 9 nucleotides agree with TRBD2. V was clipped by 2 bases and J by 4 bases; unmatched bases: 12. The CDR3 is made up of 18 amino acids. CDR1 and CDR2 (germline): SGHTA, FQGNSA. The CDR3 spells CASSLRREGLLVYNEQFF. For the CDR3, the DNA is TGTGCCAGCAGCTTAAGGCGGGAGGGCTTGTTGGTGTACAATGAGCAGTTCTTC.

The chain has TRBV20-1 and TRBJ2-6; D perhaps matches TRBD2 (6 bases). V shed 3 bases and J shed 0 bases, with 12 bases lying between them. The CDR3 runs to 16 residues. Per the germline V gene, CDR1 is DFQATT and CDR2 is SNEGSKA (reference sequence). The CDR3 region is CSASIGSDSGANVLTF. In DNA, the CDR3 is TGCAGTGCTAGTATCGGGAGTGACTCTGGGGCCAACGTCCTGACTTTC.

This clone was picked up one time. The CDR3 region has the DNA TGCAGTGTCGGGACAGTCGCTACGCAGTATTTT. Amino acid sequence: CSVGTVATQYF. The V gene is TRBV20-1, the J gene TRBJ2-3; 7 positions match TRBD1. Germline V gene data show CDR1 as DFQATT and CDR2 as SNEGSKA (reference sequence). This CDR3 is built from 11 residues. J gave up 8 bases and V 7 bases, and 6 bases lay outside the gene matches.

The genes are TRBV6-5 and TRBJ1-5; 8 positions agree with TRBD1. The CDR3 contains 14 residues. The V gene's germline CDR1 is MNHEY and CDR2 SVGAGI. V lost 4 bases, J lost 6 bases, and 5 bases stayed unmatched. CDR3 sequence reads: CASSSQGARQPQHF. As DNA, the CDR3 is TGTGCCAGCAGTTCCCAGGGGGCCCGTCAGCCCCAGCATTTT.

In this sample, this clone is medium-sized (0.01 to 0.1%). The chain combines TRBV11-2 with TRBJ1-3, with D possibly matching TRBD1 (5 bases). Germline CDR1 reads SGHAT; CDR2 reads FQNNGV. The ends were cut back, 0 bases at V and 7 bases at J, with 22 bases in the middle. The CDR3 runs 18 residues. The CDR3 loop reads CASSLDPGTSSLGNTIYF. The CDR3 coding sequence is TGTGCCAGCAGCTTAGACCCCGGGACCTCCTCTCTCGGTAACACCATATATTTT. Complete variable domain (other parts from reference TRBV11-2 and TRBJ1-3): EAGVAQSPRYKIIEKRQSVAFWCNPISGHATLYWYQQILGQGPKLLIQFQNNGVVDDSQLPKDRFSAERLKGVDSTLKIQPAKLEDSAVYLCASSLDPGTSSLGNTIYFGEGSWLTVV.